This T cell receptor (beta chain) was identified during a study of blood T cell repertoires in COVID-19. Whole-study context: From T cells, B-cell-depleted T cells, or PBMCs came the material, which was cDNA or gDNA.

Authors' processing steps: Amplification with reference gene primers provided the estimates of nucleated cell counts. Repertoires were generated with immunoSEQ multiplex PCR, while TCRdb's copy carries only in-frame clones and drops some. The V and J calls and clone size were taken over from that table, and D and trimming were inferred from the DNA. The sample lists about 160,000 clones; about 85% were seen once. The CDR3 length is 16 residues. V lost 5 bases to trimming and J lost 4 bases, with 18 bases between them. From germline, CDR1 is MGHRA and CDR2 YSYEKL. The receptor's source is a woman aged 60-70 years with active or convalescent COVID-19. V gene TRBV4-1 combines with J gene TRBJ2-1, with D tentatively TRBD2 (6 bases). The source material was peripheral blood. CDR3 in amino acids: CASSLSPRGWYNEQFF. As DNA, the CDR3 is TGCGCCAGCAGCTTATCCCCGCGGGGATGGTACAATGAGCAGTTCTTC.